Detailed here is one T cell receptor beta chain. Its antigen is undetermined. The sample is drawn from a study of glioma-infiltrating T cells. Regarding the study as a whole: Above-expected tissue-blood divergence occurred in all gliomas, most in low-grade ones. Tissue and blood shared very few CDR3 sequences.

The iRepertoire nested amplicon-rescue multiplex PCR amplified TCR alpha and beta CDR3s from RNA. TCRdb reanalysed the multiplex PCR reads using MiXCR and keeps one entry per CDR3 protein. In the table there are fewer than 200,000 distinct CDR3 sequences, roughly a third of which are singletons. Sample: glioma tissue, nonneoplastic brain tissue, or PBMCs (not recorded which). The TCR sequence derives from a human donor with low-grade glioma or glioblastoma, undergoing nonglioma brain surgery, or in good health (not recorded which).

This CDR3 reads CASSNSYLQYF. The CDR3 DNA follows: TGTGCCAGCAGTAACTCCTACTTGCAGTACTTC. V is TRBV28 and J is TRBJ2-7; D is unresolved. Trimming removed 5 bases from V and 9 bases from J, with 11 bases in between. The germline gives CDR1 MDHEN, CDR2 SYDVKM. CDR3 size: 11 residues. Based on the CDR3 plus reference TRBV28 and TRBJ2-7, the full variable domain is DVKVTQSSRYLVKRTGEKVFLECVQDMDHENMFWYRQDPGLGLRLIYFSYDVKMKEKGDIPEGYSVSREKKERFSLILESASTNQTSMYLCASSNSYLQYFGPGTRLTVT.